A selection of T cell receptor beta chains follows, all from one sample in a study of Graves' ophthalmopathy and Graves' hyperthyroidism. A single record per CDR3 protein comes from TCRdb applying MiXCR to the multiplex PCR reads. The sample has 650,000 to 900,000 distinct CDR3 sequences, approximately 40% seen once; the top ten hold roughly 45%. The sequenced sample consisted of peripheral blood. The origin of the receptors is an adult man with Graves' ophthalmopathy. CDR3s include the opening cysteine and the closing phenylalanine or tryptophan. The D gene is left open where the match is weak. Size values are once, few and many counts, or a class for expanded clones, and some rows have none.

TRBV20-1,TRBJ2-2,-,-,TGCAGTGCTACTAAGACTCCTTCGAACACCGGGGAGCTGTTTTTT,CSATKTPSNTGELFF
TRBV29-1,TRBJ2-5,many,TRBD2,TGCAGCGTGGGACTAGTGGAGGCCCAGTACTTC,CSVGLVEAQYF
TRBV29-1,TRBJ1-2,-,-,TGCAGCTTAGTGTTGGGGATGGGTGGCTACACCTTC,CSLVLGMGGYTF
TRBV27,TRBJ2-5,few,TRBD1,TGTGCCAGCAGTCGCCGGGACAGGGTTGTCGGAGAGACCCAGTACTTC,CASSRRDRVVGETQYF
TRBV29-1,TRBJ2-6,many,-,TGCAGCGTAGCGGTCTCTGGGGCCAACGTCCTGACTTTC,CSVAVSGANVLTF
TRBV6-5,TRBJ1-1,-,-,TGTGCCAGCAGTGAAGCGCCGGACACTGAAGCTTTCTTT,CASSEAPDTEAFF
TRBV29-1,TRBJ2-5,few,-,TGCAGCGTTGGGAGCAGGAACATGTACTTC,CSVGSRNMYF
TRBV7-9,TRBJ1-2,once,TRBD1,TGTGCCAGCACCATGACAGGGACAGGCTACACCTTC,CASTMTGTGYTF
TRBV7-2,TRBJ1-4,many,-,TGTGCCAGCAGCCCGACGGACAAGAATGAAAAACTGTTTTTT,CASSPTDKNEKLFF
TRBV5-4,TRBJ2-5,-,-,TGTGCCAGCACCGGACACCAGTCGGAGACCCAGTACTTC,CASTGHQSETQYF